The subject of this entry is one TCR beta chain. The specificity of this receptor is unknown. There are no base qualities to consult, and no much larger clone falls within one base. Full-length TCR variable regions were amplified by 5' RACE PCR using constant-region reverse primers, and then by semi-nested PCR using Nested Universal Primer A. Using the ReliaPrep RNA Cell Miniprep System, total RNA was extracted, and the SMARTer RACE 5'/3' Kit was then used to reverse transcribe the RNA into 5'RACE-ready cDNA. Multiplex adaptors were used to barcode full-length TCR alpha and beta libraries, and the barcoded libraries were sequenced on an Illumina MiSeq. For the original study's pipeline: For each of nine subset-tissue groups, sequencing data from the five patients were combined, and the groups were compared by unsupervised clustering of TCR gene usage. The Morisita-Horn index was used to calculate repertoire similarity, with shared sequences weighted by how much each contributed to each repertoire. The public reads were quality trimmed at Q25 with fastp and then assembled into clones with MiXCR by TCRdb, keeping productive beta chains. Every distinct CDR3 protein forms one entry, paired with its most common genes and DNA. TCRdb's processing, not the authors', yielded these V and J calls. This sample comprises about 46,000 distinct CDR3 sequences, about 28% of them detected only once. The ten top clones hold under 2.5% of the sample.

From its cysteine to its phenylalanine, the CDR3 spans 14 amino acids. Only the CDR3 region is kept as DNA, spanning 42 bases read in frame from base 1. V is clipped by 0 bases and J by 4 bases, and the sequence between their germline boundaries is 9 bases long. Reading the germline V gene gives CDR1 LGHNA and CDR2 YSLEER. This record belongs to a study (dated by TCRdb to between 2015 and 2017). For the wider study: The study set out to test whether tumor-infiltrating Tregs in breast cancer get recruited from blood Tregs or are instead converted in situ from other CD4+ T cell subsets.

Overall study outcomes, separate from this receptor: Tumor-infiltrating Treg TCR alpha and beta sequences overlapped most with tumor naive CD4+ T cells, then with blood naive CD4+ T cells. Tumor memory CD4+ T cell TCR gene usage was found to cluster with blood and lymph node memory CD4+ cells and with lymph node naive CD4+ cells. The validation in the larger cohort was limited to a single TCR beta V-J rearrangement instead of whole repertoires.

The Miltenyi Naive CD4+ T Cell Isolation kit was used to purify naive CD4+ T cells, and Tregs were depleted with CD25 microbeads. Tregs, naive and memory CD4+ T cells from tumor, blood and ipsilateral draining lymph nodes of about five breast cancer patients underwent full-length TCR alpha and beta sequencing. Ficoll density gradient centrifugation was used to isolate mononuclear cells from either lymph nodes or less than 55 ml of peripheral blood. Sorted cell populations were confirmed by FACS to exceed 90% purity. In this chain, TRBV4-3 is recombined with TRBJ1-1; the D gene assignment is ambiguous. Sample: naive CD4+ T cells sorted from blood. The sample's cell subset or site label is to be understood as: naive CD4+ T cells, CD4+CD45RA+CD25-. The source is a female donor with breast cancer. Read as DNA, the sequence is TGCGCCAGCAGCCAAGAGGGCCTGAGCACTGAAGCTTTCTTT. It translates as CASSQEGLSTEAFF.